The 10 T cell receptor beta chains below were found in one sample sequenced in a study of T cells in tuberculosis. Time point in this sample: new active TB diagnosis, blood taken before or within 7 days of starting treatment. Clones were read by immunoSEQ multiplex PCR, and TCRdb kept only the in-frame ones, dropping some. The sample has 35,000 to 45,000 clones, roughly 94% seen once. The source was PBMCs, collected at tuberculosis diagnosis. The origin of the receptors is an adult with tuberculosis.

The V gene is TRBV2, the J gene TRBJ1-5; TRBD1 might be the D (6 bases). V lost 7 bases and J lost 4, with 11 bases in between. The CDR3 is 13 amino acids. In germline, CDR1 is SNHLY, CDR2 FYNNEI. CDR3 sequence: CASKGQVNQPQHF. The CDR3 DNA reads as TGTGCCAGCAAGGGACAAGTAAATCAGCCCCAGCATTTT.

The chain employs TRBV7-8 and TRBJ1-1; D unclear. V was cut by 7 bases and J by 7 bases, with 19 bases left in between. There are 14 residues in the CDR3. Germline V lookup: CDR1 SGHVS, CDR2 FQNEAQ. The CDR3 DNA follows: TGTGCCAGCACCCTGGGGTGGGAGGCCGGTGAAGCTTTCTTT. Translation: CASTLGWEAGEAFF.

This chain links TRBV28 with TRBJ1-2; 8 bases map to TRBD1. Looked up from germline, CDR1 is MDHEN and CDR2 is SYDVKM. The CDR3 runs to 13 residues. V trimming: 7 bases; J trimming: 3 bases; junction bases outside the gene matches: 4. The CDR3 bases are TGTGCCAGCATGACAGGGGACGACTATGGCTACACCTTC. Amino acid sequence: CASMTGDDYGYTF.

This chain joins TRBV5-6 and TRBJ1-2; a weak D match, TRBD1 (5 bases). The CDR3 is made up of 16 amino acids. Germline CDR1 is SGHDT and CDR2 is YYEEEE. Trimming removed 2 bases from V and 3 bases from J, with 17 bases in between. In nucleotides, the CDR3 is TGTGCCAGCAGCTTTCCCGGGCGTCCAGGGTACTATGGCTACACCTTC. Translating gives CASSFPGRPGYYGYTF. Combining the CDR3 with reference TRBV5-6 and TRBJ1-2 gives the whole variable domain DAGVTQSPTHLIKTRGQQVTLRCSPKSGHDTVSWYQQALGQGPQFIFQYYEEEERQRGNFPDRFSGHQFPNYSSELNVNALLLGDSALYLCASSFPGRPGYYGYTFGSGTRLTVV.

The CDR3 DNA follows: TGCGCCAGCAGCCTTACAGGGTTCGCTCGGAACACCGGGGAGCTGTTTTTT. Protein product: CASSLTGFARNTGELFF. V is TRBV4-1 and J is TRBJ2-2; D possibly corresponds to TRBD1 (6 bases). This CDR3 region has 17 residues. The V end was cut by 4 bases, the J end by 1 base, with 16 bases between. Per germline, CDR1 MGHRA and CDR2 YSYEKL.

The rearrangement links TRBV5-1 to TRBJ1-4, with D possibly matching TRBD1 (5 bases). V gave up 5 bases and J gave up 3 bases, with 11 bases separating them. Germline-derived CDR1 and CDR2 are SGHRS and YFSETQ. The CDR3 is 14 residues long. The CDR3 protein is CASSRGSANEKLFF. In DNA, the CDR3 is TGCGCCAGCAGTCGGGGGAGTGCTAATGAAAAACTGTTTTTT. Complete variable domain (other parts from reference TRBV5-1 and TRBJ1-4): KAGVTQTPRYLIKTRGQQVTLSCSPISGHRSVSWYQQTPGQGLQFLFEYFSETQRNKGNFPGRFSGRQFSNSRSEMNVSTLELGDSALYLCASSRGSANEKLFFGSGTQLSVL.

CDR3 sequence (DNA): TGTGCTAGTGGCACCAACGGGGGTTACAATGAGCAGTTCTTC. Translating gives CASGTNGGYNEQFF. J is TRBJ2-1 and V is TRBV12-5; maybe TRBD2 (6 bases). The germline CDR1 and CDR2 sequences are LGHNT and FRNRAP. V was shortened by 6 bases and J by 4 bases, with 13 bases between the two germline ends. The CDR3 is 14 amino acids.

This rearrangement joins TRBV11-2 to TRBJ2-7, with D hard to call. Germline CDR1 reads SGHAT; CDR2 reads FQNNGV. V lost 2 bases and J 7 bases, leaving 6 bases between the germline ends. This CDR3 comprises 11 residues. CDR3: CASSLYLEQYF. CDR3 nucleotide sequence: TGTGCCAGCAGCTTATACTTGGAGCAGTACTTC. Full variable domain (outside the CDR3, taken from reference TRBV11-2 and TRBJ2-7): EAGVAQSPRYKIIEKRQSVAFWCNPISGHATLYWYQQILGQGPKLLIQFQNNGVVDDSQLPKDRFSAERLKGVDSTLKIQPAKLEDSAVYLCASSLYLEQYFGPGTRLTVT.

J is TRBJ2-2 and V is TRBV2; a possible D gene is TRBD2 (5 bases). Germline V gene sequence: CDR1 SNHLY, CDR2 FYNNEI. This CDR3 has 14 amino acids. Trimming took 4 bases from V and 2 from J, leaving 8 bases between them. Written as DNA, the CDR3 is TGTGCCAGCAGTGGCGGGCATAACACCGGGGAGCTGTTTTTT. Encoded protein: CASSGGHNTGELFF.

The rearrangement uses TRBV13 and TRBJ1-2, with 7 bases identical to TRBD1. From germline, CDR1 is PRHDT and CDR2 FYEKMQ (reference sequence). Trimming cost V 5 bases and J 5 bases; bases outside gene matches: 14. The CDR3 contains 16 residues. This chain's CDR3 is CASSTWGTADHYGYTF. DNA for the CDR3: TGTGCCAGCAGCACTTGGGGGACAGCCGATCATTATGGCTACACCTTC.